The present TCR beta chain was sequenced within a study of CD8 T cells in Susac syndrome (dated by TCRdb to between 2018 and 2021). Regarding the complete study: The study used repertoire sequencing to test whether antigen drove CD8+ T cell activation and differentiation in Susac syndrome. The study compared CD8+ T cell repertoire clonality among over ten healthy donors, around 14 Susac syndrome patients and some 16 multiple sclerosis patients. Results the study describes overall, beyond this receptor: The number of individuals in the TCR sequencing and HLA analysis was recognized as being relatively small.

RNA was extracted using the RNeasy kit, and roughly 0.5 to 1 microgram was reverse transcribed with random hexamers. TCR beta CDR3 regions were amplified with the immunoSEQ multiplex PCR assay covering 54 Vbeta and 13 Jbeta segments. PCR amplification bias was corrected by using a synthetic template baseline for primer optimization and computational correction. The original methods were these. Reads were assigned to V, D and J genes according to IMGT and analyzed in immunoSEQ Analyzer, with only productive sequences retained. Clonality was calculated as one minus the Shannon entropy normalized by log2 of the number of productive unique sequences. For each patient and control, public and private clones were evaluated among the 100 most prevalent clones. Clones were defined as Susac-specific when absent from the healthy and MS cohorts, from some 1,100 published viral clones and from other ImmuneACCESS disease sequences. TCRdb passed the public sequencing reads through fastp at Q25 and MiXCR, retaining productive beta sequences. Here each entry gathers all rows of one CDR3 protein and keeps the most common genes and DNA. TCRdb's processing, not the authors', yielded these V and J calls. This sample is represented by a few hundred thousand distinct CDR3 sequences; around nine tenths of them were singletons. About 0.15% of the sample is taken by the ten largest.

The cysteine opens and the phenylalanine closes a CDR3 of 8 amino acids. The only DNA kept is the CDR3, 24 bases in frame from the first base. Peripheral blood CD8+ and CD4+ T cells from healthy donors, Susac syndrome patients and multiple sclerosis patients were profiled by high-throughput TCR beta sequencing. The multiple sclerosis controls were treatment-naive patients whose relapsing-remitting disease, either stable or active, fulfilled the revised McDonald criteria. Bulk CD8+ and CD4+ T cells were purified magnetically by negative isolation, whereas CD8+ TEMRA cells were enriched by FACS. Blood was collected in EDTA tubes and processed within 24 hours, with PBMCs isolated through density gradient centrifugation. PBMCs intended for TCR sequencing were cryopreserved in liquid nitrogen and were subsequently thawed in a 37 degrees C water bath. Purity of sorted or isolated CD4+, CD8+ and CD8+ TEMRA cells was at least 90%.

Comments on this clonotype: Its antigen is still unknown. Base qualities were left out, and no much larger clone turns up one base away.

The sequenced sample consisted of CD8+ T cells from PBMCs. This sequence uses TRBV23-1 and TRBJ1-2; no D segment can be confidently identified. TRBV23-1 is noted as an ORF with a role that remains uncertain. This sequence was found in a human donor with multiple sclerosis. The nucleotides are TGCGCGGAAATCGGCTACACCTTC. Protein translation: CAEIGYTF.